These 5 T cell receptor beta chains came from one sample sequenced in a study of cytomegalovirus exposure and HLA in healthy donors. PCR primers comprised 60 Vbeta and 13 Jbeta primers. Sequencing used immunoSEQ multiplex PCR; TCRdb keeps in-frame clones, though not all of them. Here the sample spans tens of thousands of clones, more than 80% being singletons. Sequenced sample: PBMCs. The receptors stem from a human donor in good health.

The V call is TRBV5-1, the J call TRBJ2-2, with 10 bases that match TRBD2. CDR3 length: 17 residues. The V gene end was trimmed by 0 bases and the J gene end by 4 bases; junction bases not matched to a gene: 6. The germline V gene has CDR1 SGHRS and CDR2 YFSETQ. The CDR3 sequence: CASSLDSSGGTTGELFF. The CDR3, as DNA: TGCGCCAGCAGCTTGGATAGTAGCGGGGGGACCACCGGGGAGCTGTTTTTT.

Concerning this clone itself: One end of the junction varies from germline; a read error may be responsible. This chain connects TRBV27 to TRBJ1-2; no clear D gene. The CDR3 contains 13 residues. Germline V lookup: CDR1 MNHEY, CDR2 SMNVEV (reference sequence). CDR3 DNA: TGTGCCAGCAGCATGGACGGGAACTATGGCTACCCCTTC. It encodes CASSMDGNYGYPF.

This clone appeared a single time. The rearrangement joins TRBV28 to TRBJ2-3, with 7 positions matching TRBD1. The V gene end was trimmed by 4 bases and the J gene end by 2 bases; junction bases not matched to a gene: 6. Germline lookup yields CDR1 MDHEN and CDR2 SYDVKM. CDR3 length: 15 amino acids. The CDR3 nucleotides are TGTGCCAGCAGTTCTACAGGGGACCTCACAGATACGCAGTATTTT. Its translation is CASSSTGDLTDTQYF.

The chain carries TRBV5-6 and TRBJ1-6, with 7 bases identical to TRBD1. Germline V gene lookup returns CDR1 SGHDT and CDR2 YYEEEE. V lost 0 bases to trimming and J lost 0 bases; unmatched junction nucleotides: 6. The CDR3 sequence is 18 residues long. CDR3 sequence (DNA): TGTGCCAGCAGCTTGGCCTCGGACAGGAGCTCCTATAATTCACCCCTCCACTTT. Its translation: CASSLASDRSSYNSPLHF.

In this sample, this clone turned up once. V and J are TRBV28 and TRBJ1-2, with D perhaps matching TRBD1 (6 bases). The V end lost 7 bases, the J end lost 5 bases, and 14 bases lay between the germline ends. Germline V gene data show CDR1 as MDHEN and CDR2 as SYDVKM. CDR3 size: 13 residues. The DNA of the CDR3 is TGTGCCAGCATCAAGGGGGGGACGTATGGCTACACCTTC. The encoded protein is CASIKGGTYGYTF.